One and the same sample provided the 3 T cell receptor beta chains below, sequenced in a study of Ad26.COV2.S vaccination and SARS-CoV-2 variants. TCRdb's copy holds only in-frame clones and misses some; the assay was immunoSEQ multiplex PCR. The sample lists about 350,000 clones; 70% to 90% were seen once. Treatment given: some 20 received Ad26.COV2.S at low or high dose, single or two shots; 5 received placebo; per-sample allocation not given. Day 63 after the first vaccine or placebo injection was the time point for sampling. This material consisted of peripheral blood, taken in a trial of Ad26.COV2.S vaccine versus placebo. These receptor sequences come from a person between 18 and 65 years old who received the Ad26.COV2.S COVID-19 vaccine or a placebo.

This chain connects TRBV27 to TRBJ2-7; 8 positions match TRBD1. The V segment lost 3 bases and the J segment 5 bases; nucleotides outside the gene matches: 6. Per the germline V gene, CDR1 is MNHEY and CDR2 is SMNVEV (reference sequence). This CDR3 has 14 residues. This CDR3 reads CASSFGTGMDEQYF. For the CDR3, the DNA is TGTGCCAGCAGTTTCGGGACAGGTATGGACGAGCAGTACTTC.

The chain combines TRBV5-4 with TRBJ2-1, with 10 bases identical to TRBD2. The CDR3 extends over 18 amino acids. The V gene end was trimmed by 0 bases and the J gene end by 0 bases; junction bases not matched to a gene: 6. Germline V gene data show CDR1 as SGHNT and CDR2 as YYREEE (reference sequence). CDR3 coding DNA: TGTGCCAGCAGCTTGGGGGGAGCGGGAGGGCCCTCCTACAATGAGCAGTTCTTC. Translated: CASSLGGAGGPSYNEQFF.

The chain combines TRBV30 with TRBJ1-1; a possible D gene is TRBD1 (5 bases). The CDR3 length is 14 residues. CDR1 GTSNPN and CDR2 SVGIG come from the germline V gene (reference sequence). V gave up 3 bases and J gave up 4 bases, with 15 bases separating them. Written as DNA, the CDR3 is TGTGCCTGGAGGGTAAATCACGGGGCCACTGAAGCTTTCTTT. Protein: CAWRVNHGATEAFF.